These 6 T cell receptor beta chains were all obtained from the same sample, sequenced in a study of blood T cell repertoires in COVID-19. Measured with immunoSEQ multiplex PCR; TCRdb has only the in-frame clones, and not every one. The sample records about 55,000 clones, roughly 90% being singletons. The source material was peripheral blood. These receptors all stem from a human donor with active COVID-19. The donor label of this sample is uncertain.

The chain has TRBV27 and TRBJ2-7, with D maybe TRBD2 (5 bases). The CDR3 covers 14 residues. Trimming cost V 6 bases and J 2 bases, with 14 bases left between them. The germline V gene encodes CDR1 MNHEY and CDR2 SMNVEV (reference sequence). This chain's CDR3 is CASRRTGNTYEQYV. The CDR3 DNA sequence: TGTGCCAGCAGACGAACCGGGAACACCTACGAGCAGTACGTC.

The chain uses TRBV9 and TRBJ1-2; perhaps TRBD1 as D (5 bases). Trimming cost V 2 bases and J 4 bases, with 12 bases left between them. Germline V gives CDR1 SGDLS, CDR2 YYNGEE. The CDR3 is made up of 14 amino acids. The chain's CDR3 is CASSVAGGAYGYTF. For the CDR3, the DNA is TGTGCCAGCAGCGTGGCCGGGGGAGCCTATGGCTACACCTTC.

The V and J genes are TRBV6-5 and TRBJ1-2, with a tentative D call TRBD1 (5 bases). This CDR3 comprises 14 residues. Germline lookup yields CDR1 MNHEY and CDR2 SVGAGI. The germline V and J ends were trimmed by 7 bases and 4 bases, with 16 bases remaining between them. This CDR3 is CASIQGETPYGYTF. The CDR3 DNA reads as TGTGCCAGCATCCAGGGCGAGACCCCCTATGGCTACACCTTC.

The chain couples TRBV3-1 (or the pseudogene TRBV3-2) to TRBJ2-7; 7 nucleotides agree with TRBD1. This CDR3 has 14 amino acids. Germline CDR1 is LGHDT and CDR2 is YNNKEL (reference sequence). V dropped 3 bases and J dropped 6; count of bases not matched to a gene: 8. Here the CDR3 DNA reads TGTGCCAGCAGCCACCTGACAGGGTTTGGCGAGCAGTACGTC. This translates into CASSHLTGFGEQYV.

The chain is built from TRBV6-5 and TRBJ2-3; 8 bases match TRBD2. V lost 2 bases, J lost 4 bases, and 8 bases stayed unmatched. The CDR3 is 16 residues long. Germline CDR1 is MNHEY and CDR2 is SVGAGI. The CDR3 nucleotides are TGTGCCAGCAGTTACACCGAGACTAGCGCGGCAGATACGCAGTATTTT. Residues: CASSYTETSAADTQYF.

The chain links TRBV21-1 to TRBJ1-5; the D call TRBD1 from the table was never checked on the DNA. TRBV21-1 is a pseudogene locus. CDR3 length: 14 amino acids. The CDR3 bases are TGTGCCAGCAGATCTACAGGGGACAATCAGCCCCAGCATTTT. Translation: CASRSTGDNQPQHF.